Each of the 8 T cell receptor beta chains below was sequenced from the same sample in a study of T cells in women clearing cervical HPV infection. Sequencing used immunoSEQ multiplex PCR; TCRdb keeps in-frame clones, though not all of them. The sample totals some 40,000 clones. Material: blood buffy coat. These receptors originate from a woman between 18 and 70 years old with a cervical HPV16 infection that either progressed to CIN3+ or cleared (not recorded which).

With respect to this clone: The CDR3 end lies 3 residues beyond the end of the read and is filled in from the germline J gene. This chain links TRBV18 with TRBJ2-4; 8 bases map to TRBD1. The CDR3 totals 13 residues. Germline assignment: CDR1 KGHSH and CDR2 LQKENI. CDR3 sequence reads: CASSPDRERGQYF. CDR3 DNA (partial): TGTGCCAGCTCACCGGACAGGGAAAGAGGT.

On this clone itself: The read ends 3 residues shy of where the CDR3 ends; the end is completed using the germline J gene. The V call is TRBV7-2, the J call TRBJ2-5; TRBD1 might be the D (6 bases). This CDR3 region has 15 residues. CDR1 SGHTA and CDR2 FQGNSA come from the germline V gene. CDR3 sequence reads: CASSTGQPHTDTQYF. The CDR3 bases that were read are TGTGCCAGCAGCACCGGACAGCCCCACACAGATACC.

In regard to this clone: The read ends 3 residues shy of where the CDR3 ends; the end is completed using the germline J gene. The chain is built from TRBV5-1 and TRBJ1-2, with 8 bases that match TRBD1. The CDR3 has 15 amino acids. Germline V gene data show CDR1 as SGHRS and CDR2 as YFSETQ. The chain's CDR3 is CASSLDRQGLNGYTF. The sequenced part of the CDR3 DNA is TGCGCCAGCAGCTTGGACCGACAGGGGCTAAACGGC.

Details on this clone: The read falls 3 residues short of the CDR3 end, and the missing part is taken from the germline J gene. The rearrangement links TRBV5-1 to TRBJ2-3, with 9 bases aligning to TRBD2. Trimming cost V 4 bases and J 0 bases; bases outside gene matches: 6. Germline V lookup: CDR1 SGHRS, CDR2 YFSETQ. The CDR3 has 16 amino acids. CDR3 bases read: TGCGCCAGCAGCCCAGGACTAGCGCCTAGCACAGATACG. It encodes CASSPGLAPSTDT. The full-length CDR3 reads as CASSPGLAPSTDTQYF.

Of note for this clone: The DNA ends 3 residues before the CDR3 does, and the rest of the CDR3 is filled in from the germline J gene. The V and J genes are TRBV29-1 and TRBJ2-1; TRBD2 matches 10 bases. This CDR3 spans 14 amino acids. Germline V lookup: CDR1 SQVTM, CDR2 ANQGSEA. The V and J ends lost 6 bases and 5 bases, in that order; junction bases with no gene match: 7. The covered CDR3 bases are TGCAGCGTGCGCCCTAGCGGGGGTAACAATGAG. Translation: CSVRPSGGNNE. The whole CDR3 protein reads CSVRPSGGNNEQFF.

As regards this clone: The read ends 3 residues before the CDR3 terminus; that terminus is restored from the germline J gene. The V and J genes are TRBV6-1 and TRBJ2-3; D might be TRBD2 (6 bases). This CDR3 comprises 15 residues. The V gene's germline CDR1 is MNHNS and CDR2 SASEGT. The germline V and J ends were trimmed by 4 bases and 3 bases, with 14 bases remaining between them. The chain's CDR3 is CASSATRTQTDTQYF. The DNA read from the CDR3 is TGTGCCAGCAGTGCGACTAGGACGCAGACAGATACG.

Notes on this clone: The observed sequence ends 3 residues before the CDR3 terminus, with the missing tail filled in from the germline J gene. V and J are TRBV7-3 and TRBJ2-1; weak D call: TRBD2 (6 bases). Germline-derived CDR1 and CDR2 are SGHTA and FQGTGA. This CDR3 has 13 residues. V was trimmed by 4 bases and J by 9 bases, leaving 13 bases between them. CDR3 protein: CASSSGGVCEQFF. The CDR3 bases that were read are TGTGCCAGCAGCTCCGGAGGGGTTTGTGAG.

With regard to this clone: The observed sequence ends 3 residues before the CDR3 terminus, with the missing tail filled in from the germline J gene. This chain uses TRBV7-8 with TRBJ2-2; a possible D gene is TRBD1 (6 bases). The CDR3 spans 16 residues. Germline loops: CDR1 SGHVS, CDR2 FQNEAQ. CDR3 loop: CASSPGGQGYNSPLFF. Partial CDR3 DNA: TGTGCCAGCAGCCCCGGAGGTCAGGGGTACAATTCACCG.